Listed here is a single T cell receptor (beta chain). The V gene's germline CDR1 is SGHRS and CDR2 YFSETQ. CDR3 length: 13 residues. V lost 4 bases to trimming and J lost 5 bases, with 13 bases between them. These data come from a study of blood T cell repertoires in COVID-19. Clones were sequenced by immunoSEQ multiplex PCR, and TCRdb holds only the in-frame ones, with some missing. The sample lists a few hundred thousand clones, over 70% seen once, with roughly 2.8% in the top ten. The receptor was derived from a man aged 50 to 60 with active or convalescent COVID-19. V and J are TRBV5-1 and TRBJ2-7; D may be TRBD1 (5 bases). Sequences were obtained from peripheral blood. CDR3 amino acids: CASSQSGRDEQYF. The CDR3 DNA reads TGCGCCAGCAGCCAATCGGGCAGGGACGAGCAGTACTTC.